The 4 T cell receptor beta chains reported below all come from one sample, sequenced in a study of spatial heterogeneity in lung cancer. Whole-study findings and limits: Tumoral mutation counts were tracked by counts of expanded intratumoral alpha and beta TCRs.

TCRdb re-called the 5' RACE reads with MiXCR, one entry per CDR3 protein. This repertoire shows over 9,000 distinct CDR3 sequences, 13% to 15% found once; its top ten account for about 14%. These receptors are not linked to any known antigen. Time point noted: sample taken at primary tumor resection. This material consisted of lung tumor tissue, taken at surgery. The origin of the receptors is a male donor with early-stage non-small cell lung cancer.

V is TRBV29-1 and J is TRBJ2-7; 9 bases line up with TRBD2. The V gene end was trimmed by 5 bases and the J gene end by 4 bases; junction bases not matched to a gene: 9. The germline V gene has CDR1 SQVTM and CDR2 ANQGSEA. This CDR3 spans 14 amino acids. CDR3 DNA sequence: TGCAGCGTTTCAGGACTAGCGTCACGGTACGAGCAGTACTTC. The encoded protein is CSVSGLASRYEQYF.

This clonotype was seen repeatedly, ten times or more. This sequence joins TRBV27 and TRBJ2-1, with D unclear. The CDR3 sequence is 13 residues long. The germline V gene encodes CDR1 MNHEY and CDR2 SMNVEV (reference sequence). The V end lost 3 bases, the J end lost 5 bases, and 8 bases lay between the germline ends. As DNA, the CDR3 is TGTGCCAGCAGTTTGGGCACCCACAATGAGCAGTTCTTC. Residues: CASSLGTHNEQFF.

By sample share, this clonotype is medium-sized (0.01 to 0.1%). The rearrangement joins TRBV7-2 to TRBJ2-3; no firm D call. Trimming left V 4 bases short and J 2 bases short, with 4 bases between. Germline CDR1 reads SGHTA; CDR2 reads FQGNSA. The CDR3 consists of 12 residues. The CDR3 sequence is CASSSYTDTQYF. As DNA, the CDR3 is TGTGCCAGCAGCTCTTACACAGATACGCAGTATTTT.

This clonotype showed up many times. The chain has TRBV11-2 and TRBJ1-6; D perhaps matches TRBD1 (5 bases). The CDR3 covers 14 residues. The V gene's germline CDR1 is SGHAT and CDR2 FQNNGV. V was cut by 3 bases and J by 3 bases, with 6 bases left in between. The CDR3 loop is CASSLGVYNSPLHF. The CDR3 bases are TGTGCCAGCAGCTTGGGGGTCTATAATTCACCCCTCCACTTT.